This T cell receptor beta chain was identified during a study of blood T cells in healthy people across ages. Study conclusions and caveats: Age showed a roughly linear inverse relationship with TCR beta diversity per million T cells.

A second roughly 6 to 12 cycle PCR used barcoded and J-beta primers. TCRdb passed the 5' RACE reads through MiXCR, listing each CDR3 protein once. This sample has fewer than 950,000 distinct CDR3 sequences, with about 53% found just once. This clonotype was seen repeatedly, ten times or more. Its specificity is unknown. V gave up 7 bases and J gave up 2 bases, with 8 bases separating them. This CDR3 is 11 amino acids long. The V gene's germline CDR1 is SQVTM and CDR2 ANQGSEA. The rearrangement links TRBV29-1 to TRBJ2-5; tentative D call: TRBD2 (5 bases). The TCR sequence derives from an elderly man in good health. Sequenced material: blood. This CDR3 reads CSAGIQETQYF. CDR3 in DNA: TGCAGCGCCGGGATACAAGAGACCCAGTACTTC. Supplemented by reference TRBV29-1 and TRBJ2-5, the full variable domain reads SAVISQKPSRDICQRGTSLTIQCQVDSQVTMMFWYRQQPGQSLTLIATANQGSEATYESGFVIDKFPISRPNLTFSTLTVSNMSPEDSSIYLCSAGIQETQYFGPGTRLLVL.